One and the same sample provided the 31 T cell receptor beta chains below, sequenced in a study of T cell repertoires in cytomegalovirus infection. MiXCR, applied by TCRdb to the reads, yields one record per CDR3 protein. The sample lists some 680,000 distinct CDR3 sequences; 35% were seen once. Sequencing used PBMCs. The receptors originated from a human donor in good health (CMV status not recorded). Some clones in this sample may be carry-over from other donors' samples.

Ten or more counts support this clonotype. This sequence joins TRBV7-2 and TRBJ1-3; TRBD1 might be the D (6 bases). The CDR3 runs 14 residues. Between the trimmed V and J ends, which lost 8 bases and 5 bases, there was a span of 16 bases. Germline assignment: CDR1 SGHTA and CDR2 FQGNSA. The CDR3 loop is CASGYAGGRNTIYF. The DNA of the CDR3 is TGTGCCAGCGGATACGCGGGGGGGCGAAACACCATATATTTT.

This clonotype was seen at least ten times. DNA of the CDR3: TGTGCCAGCAGCCGTCGGGGGGAGACCCAGTACTTC. This translates into CASSRRGETQYF. V is TRBV7-2 and J is TRBJ2-5, with a weak D call TRBD2 (6 bases). The V gene's germline CDR1 is SGHTA and CDR2 FQGNSA. V lost 5 bases and J 5 bases, leaving 9 bases between the germline ends. The CDR3 contains 12 residues. Combining the CDR3 with reference TRBV7-2 and TRBJ2-5 gives the whole variable domain GAGVSQSPSNKVTEKGKDVELRCDPISGHTALYWYRQSLGQGLEFLIYFQGNSAPDKSGLPSDRFSAERTGGSVSTLTIQRTQQEDSAVYLCASSRRGETQYFGPGTRLLVL.

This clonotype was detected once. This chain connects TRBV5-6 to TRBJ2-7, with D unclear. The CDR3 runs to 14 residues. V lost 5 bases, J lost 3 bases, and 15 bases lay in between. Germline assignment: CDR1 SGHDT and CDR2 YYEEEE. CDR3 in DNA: TGTGCCAGCAGTTATCCCGGGTCGAACTACGAGCAGTACTTC. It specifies CASSYPGSNYEQYF.

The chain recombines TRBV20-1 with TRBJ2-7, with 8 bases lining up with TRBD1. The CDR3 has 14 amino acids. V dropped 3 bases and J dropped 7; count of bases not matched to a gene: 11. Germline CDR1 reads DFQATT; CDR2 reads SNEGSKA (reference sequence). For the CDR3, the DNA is TGCAGTGCTAGTCCAGGGGGCGCCCCGGGAGAGCAGTACTTC. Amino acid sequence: CSASPGGAPGEQYF.

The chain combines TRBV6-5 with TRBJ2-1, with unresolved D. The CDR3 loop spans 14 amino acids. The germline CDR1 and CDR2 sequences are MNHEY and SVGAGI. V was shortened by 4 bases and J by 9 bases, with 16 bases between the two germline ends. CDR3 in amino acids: CASSSRQYSGEQFF. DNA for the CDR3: TGTGCCAGCAGTTCAAGGCAGTACTCGGGTGAGCAGTTCTTC.

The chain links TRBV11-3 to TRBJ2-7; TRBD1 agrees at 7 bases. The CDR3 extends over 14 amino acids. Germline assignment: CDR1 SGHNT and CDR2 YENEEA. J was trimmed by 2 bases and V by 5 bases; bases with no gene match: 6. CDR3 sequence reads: CASSERGTAYEQYF. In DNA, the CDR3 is TGTGCCAGCAGCGAGAGAGGGACAGCCTACGAGCAGTACTTC.

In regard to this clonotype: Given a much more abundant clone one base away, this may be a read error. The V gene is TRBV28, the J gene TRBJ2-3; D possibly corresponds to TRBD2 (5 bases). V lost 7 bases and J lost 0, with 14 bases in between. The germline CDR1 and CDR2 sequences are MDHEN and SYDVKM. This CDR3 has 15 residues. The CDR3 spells CASIRSGLSTDTQYF. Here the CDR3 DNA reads TGTGCCAGCATACGATCCGGACTGAGCACAGATACGCAGTATTTT. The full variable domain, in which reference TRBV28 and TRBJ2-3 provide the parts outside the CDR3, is DVKVTQSSRYLVKRTGEKVFLECVQDMDHENMFWYRQDPGLGLRLIYFSYDVKMKEKGDIPEGYSVSREKKERFSLILESASTNQTSMYLCASIRSGLSTDTQYFGPGTRLTVL.

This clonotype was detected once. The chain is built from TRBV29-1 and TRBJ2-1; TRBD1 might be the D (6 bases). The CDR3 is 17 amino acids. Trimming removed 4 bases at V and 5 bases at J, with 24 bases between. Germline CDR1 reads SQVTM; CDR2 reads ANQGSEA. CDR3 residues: CSVGSIGQFLSDNEQFF. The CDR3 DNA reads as TGCAGCGTTGGGAGCATTGGACAGTTCCTTTCTGACAATGAGCAGTTCTTC.

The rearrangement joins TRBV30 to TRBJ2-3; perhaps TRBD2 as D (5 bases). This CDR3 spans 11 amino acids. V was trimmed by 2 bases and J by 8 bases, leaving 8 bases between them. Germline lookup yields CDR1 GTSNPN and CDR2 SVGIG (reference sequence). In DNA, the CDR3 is TGTGCCTGGAGTTCGGGGAGTACGCAGTATTTT. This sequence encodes CAWSSGSTQYF.

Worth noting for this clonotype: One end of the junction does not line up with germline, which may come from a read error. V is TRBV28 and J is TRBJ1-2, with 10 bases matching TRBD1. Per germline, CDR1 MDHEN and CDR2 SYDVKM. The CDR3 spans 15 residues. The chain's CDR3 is CASSSTGGEVYVYTF. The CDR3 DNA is TGTGCCAGCAGTTCGACAGGGGGCGAGGTCTATGTCTACACCTTC.

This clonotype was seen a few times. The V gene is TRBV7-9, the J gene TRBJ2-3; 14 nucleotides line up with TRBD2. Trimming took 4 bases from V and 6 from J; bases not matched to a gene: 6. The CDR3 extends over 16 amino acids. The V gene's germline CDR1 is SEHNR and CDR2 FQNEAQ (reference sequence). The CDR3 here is CASSSGTSGSPDTQYF. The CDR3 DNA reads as TGTGCCAGCAGCTCCGGGACTAGCGGGAGCCCCGATACGCAGTATTTT.

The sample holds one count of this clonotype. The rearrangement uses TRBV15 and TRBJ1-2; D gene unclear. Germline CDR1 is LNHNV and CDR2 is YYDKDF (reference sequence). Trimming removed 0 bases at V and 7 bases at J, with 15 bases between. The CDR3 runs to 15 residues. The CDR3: CATSRDRDPLPGYTF. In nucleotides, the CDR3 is TGTGCCACCAGCAGAGATCGGGATCCATTACCTGGCTACACCTTC.

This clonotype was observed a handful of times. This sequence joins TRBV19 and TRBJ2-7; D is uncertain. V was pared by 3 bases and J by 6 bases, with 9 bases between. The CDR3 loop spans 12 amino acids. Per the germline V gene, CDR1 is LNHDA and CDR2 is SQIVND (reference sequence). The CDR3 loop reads CASSIRGGEQYF. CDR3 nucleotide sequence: TGTGCCAGTAGTATTCGAGGTGGCGAGCAGTACTTC. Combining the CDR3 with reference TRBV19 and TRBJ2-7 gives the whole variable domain DGGITQSPKYLFRKEGQNVTLSCEQNLNHDAMYWYRQDPGQGLRLIYYSQIVNDFQKGDIAEGYSVSREKKESFPLTVTSAQKNPTAFYLCASSIRGGEQYFGPGTRLTVT.

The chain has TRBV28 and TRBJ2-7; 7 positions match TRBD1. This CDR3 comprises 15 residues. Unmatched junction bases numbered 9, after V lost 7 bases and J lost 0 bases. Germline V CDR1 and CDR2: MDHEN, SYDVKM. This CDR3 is CASTAGGSSSYEQYF. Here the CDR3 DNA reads TGTGCCAGCACCGCAGGGGGTTCCAGCTCCTACGAGCAGTACTTC. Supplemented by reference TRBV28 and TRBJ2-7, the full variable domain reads DVKVTQSSRYLVKRTGEKVFLECVQDMDHENMFWYRQDPGLGLRLIYFSYDVKMKEKGDIPEGYSVSREKKERFSLILESASTNQTSMYLCASTAGGSSSYEQYFGPGTRLTVT.

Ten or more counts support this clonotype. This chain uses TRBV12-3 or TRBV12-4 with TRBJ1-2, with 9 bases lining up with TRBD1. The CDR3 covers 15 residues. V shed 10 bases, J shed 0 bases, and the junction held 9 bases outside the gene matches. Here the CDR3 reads CAIQMGQGANYGYTF. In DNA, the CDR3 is TGTGCCATCCAAATGGGACAGGGAGCTAACTATGGCTACACCTTC.

Here the CDR3 reads CASSFGGTGRIKLFF. The CDR3 bases are TGTGCCAGCAGTTTCGGCGGGACAGGGCGTATAAAACTGTTTTTT. This chain links TRBV27 with TRBJ1-4; TRBD1 matches at 9 bases. The CDR3 has 15 residues. Germline values: CDR1 MNHEY, CDR2 SMNVEV (reference sequence). Unmatched junction bases numbered 9, after V lost 3 bases and J lost 10 bases.

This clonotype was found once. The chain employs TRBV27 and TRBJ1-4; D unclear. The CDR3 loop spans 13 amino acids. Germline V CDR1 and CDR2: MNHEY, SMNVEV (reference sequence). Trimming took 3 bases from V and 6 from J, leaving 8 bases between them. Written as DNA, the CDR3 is TGTGCCAGCAGTTTCTACAGCCATGAAAAACTGTTTTTT. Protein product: CASSFYSHEKLFF.

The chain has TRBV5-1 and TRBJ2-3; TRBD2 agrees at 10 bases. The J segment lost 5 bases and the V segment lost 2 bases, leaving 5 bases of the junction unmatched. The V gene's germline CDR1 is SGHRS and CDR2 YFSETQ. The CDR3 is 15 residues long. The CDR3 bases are TGCGCCAGCAGCTTAGCGGGAGGGCCGAAAGATACGCAGTATTTT. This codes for CASSLAGGPKDTQYF.

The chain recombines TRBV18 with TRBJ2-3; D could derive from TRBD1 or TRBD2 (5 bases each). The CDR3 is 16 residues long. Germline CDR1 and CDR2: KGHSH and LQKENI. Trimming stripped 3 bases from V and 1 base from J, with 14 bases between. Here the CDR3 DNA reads TGTGCCAGCTCACCCTTCGGGACGGCTCGCACAGATACGCAGTATTTT. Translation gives CASSPFGTARTDTQYF.

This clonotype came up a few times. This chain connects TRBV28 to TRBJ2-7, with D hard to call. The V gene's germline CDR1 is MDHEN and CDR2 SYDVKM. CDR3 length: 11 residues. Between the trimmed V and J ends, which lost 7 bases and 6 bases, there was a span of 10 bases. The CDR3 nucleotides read TGTGCCAGCATCAACGGCCCCGAGCAGTACTTC. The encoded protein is CASINGPEQYF.

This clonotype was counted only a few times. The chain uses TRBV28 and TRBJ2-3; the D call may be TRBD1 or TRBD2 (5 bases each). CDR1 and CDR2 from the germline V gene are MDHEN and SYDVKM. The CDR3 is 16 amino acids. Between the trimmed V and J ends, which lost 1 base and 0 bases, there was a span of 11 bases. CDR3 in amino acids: CASSLSSGPSTDTQYF. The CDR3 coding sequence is TGTGCCAGCAGTTTATCCTCGGGGCCCAGCACAGATACGCAGTATTTT. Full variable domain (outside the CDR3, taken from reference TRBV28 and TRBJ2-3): DVKVTQSSRYLVKRTGEKVFLECVQDMDHENMFWYRQDPGLGLRLIYFSYDVKMKEKGDIPEGYSVSREKKERFSLILESASTNQTSMYLCASSLSSGPSTDTQYFGPGTRLTVL.

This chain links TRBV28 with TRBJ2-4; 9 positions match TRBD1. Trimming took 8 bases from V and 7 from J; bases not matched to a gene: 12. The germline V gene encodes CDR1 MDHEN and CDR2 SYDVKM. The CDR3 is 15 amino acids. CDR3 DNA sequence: TGTGCCAGCGAATTAGGGGGACAGGGATATAACATTCAGTACTTC. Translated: CASELGGQGYNIQYF.

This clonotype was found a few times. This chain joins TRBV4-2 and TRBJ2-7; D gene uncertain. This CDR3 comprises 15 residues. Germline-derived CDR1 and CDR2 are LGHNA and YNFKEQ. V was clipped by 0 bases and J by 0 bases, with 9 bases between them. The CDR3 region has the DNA TGTGCCAGCAGCCAAGAAGTGGTTGCCTCCTACGAGCAGTACTTC. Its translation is CASSQEVVASYEQYF.

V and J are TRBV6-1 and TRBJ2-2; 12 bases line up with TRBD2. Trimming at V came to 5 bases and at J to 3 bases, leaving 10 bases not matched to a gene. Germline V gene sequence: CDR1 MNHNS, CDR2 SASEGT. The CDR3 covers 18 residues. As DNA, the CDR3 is TGTGCCAGCAGTTCTAACGGACTAGCGGGGCCATACACCGGGGAGCTGTTTTTT. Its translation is CASSSNGLAGPYTGELFF.

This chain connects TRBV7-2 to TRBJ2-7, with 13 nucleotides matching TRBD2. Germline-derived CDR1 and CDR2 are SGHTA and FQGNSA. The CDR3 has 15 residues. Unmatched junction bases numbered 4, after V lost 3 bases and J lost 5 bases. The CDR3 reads CASSFRTSGSHEQYF. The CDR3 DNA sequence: TGTGCCAGCAGCTTTAGGACTAGCGGGAGCCACGAGCAGTACTTC.

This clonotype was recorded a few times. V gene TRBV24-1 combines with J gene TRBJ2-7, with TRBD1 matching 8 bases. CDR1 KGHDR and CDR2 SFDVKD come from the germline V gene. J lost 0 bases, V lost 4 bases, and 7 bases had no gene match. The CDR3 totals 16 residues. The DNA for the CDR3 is TGTGCCACCAGTGACCCTAGACAGGGGCACTCCTACGAGCAGTACTTC. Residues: CATSDPRQGHSYEQYF.

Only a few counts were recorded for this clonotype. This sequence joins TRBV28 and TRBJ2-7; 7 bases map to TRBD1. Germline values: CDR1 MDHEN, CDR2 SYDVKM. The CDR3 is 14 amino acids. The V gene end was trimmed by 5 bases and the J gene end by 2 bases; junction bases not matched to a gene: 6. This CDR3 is CASSHPGQPYEQYF. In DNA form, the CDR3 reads TGTGCCAGCAGTCACCCGGGACAGCCCTACGAGCAGTACTTC.

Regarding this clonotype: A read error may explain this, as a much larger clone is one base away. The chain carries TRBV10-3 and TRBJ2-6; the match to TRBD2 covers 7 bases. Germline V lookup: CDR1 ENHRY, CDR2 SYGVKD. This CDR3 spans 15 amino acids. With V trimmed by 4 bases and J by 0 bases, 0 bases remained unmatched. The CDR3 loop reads CAISAGGSGANVLTF. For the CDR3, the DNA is TGTGCCATCAGTGCGGGGGGCTCTGGGGCCAACGTCCTGACTTTC.

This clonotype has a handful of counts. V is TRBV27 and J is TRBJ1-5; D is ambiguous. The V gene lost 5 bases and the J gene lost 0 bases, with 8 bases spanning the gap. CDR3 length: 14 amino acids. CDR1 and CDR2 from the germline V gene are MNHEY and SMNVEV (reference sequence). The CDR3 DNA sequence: TGTGCCAGCAGTGCATCGGGTAGCAATCAGCCCCAGCATTTT. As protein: CASSASGSNQPQHF.

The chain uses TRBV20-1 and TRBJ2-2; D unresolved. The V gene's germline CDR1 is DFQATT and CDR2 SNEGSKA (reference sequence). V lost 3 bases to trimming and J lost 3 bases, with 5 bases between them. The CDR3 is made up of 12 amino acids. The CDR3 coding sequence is TGCAGTGCTAGTCCTCACACCGGGGAGCTGTTTTTT. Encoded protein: CSASPHTGELFF.

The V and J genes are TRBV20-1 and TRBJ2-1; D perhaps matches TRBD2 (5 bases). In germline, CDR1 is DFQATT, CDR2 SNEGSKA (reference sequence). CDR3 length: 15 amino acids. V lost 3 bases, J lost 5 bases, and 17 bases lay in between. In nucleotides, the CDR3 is TGCAGTGCTAGCCCCGACGGCCTGCGGGACAATGAGCAGTTCTTC. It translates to CSASPDGLRDNEQFF.